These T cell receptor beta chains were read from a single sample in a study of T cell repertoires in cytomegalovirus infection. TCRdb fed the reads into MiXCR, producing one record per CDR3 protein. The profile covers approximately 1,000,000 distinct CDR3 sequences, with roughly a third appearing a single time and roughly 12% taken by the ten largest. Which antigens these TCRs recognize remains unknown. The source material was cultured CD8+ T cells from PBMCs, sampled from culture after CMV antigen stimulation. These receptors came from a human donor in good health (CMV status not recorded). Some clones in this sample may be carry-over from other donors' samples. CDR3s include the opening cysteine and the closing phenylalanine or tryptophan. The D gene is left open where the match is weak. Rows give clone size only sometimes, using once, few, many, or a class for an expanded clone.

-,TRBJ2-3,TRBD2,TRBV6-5,CASSHGLDTDTQYF,TGTGCCAGCAGTCACGGACTAGATACAGATACGCAGTATTTT
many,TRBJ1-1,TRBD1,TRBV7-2,CASSLDFAGGPEAFF,TGTGCCAGCAGCTTAGACTTTGCAGGGGGTCCTGAAGCTTTCTTT
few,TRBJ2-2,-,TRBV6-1,CASSEAWGSKAGELFF,TGTGCCAGCAGTGAAGCTTGGGGGTCAAAGGCCGGGGAGCTGTTTTTT
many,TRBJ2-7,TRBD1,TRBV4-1,CASSQDRGGYEQYF,TGTGCCAGCAGCCAGGACAGGGGTGGGTACGAGCAGTACTTC
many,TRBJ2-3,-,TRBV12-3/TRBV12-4,CASSLRALPDTQYF,TGTGCCAGCAGTTTAAGGGCCCTCCCAGATACGCAGTATTTT
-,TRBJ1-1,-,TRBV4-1,CASSQDSGVSEAFF,TGCGCCAGCAGCCAAGATTCCGGCGTCAGTGAAGCTTTCTTT
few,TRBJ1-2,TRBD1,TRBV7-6,CASSPLNRGQDYGYTF,TGTGCCAGCAGCCCGTTGAACAGGGGGCAGGACTATGGCTACACCTTC
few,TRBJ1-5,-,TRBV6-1,CASSEGTLNQPQHF,TGTGCCAGCAGTGAGGGGACACTCAATCAGCCCCAGCATTTT
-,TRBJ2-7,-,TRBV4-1,CASSQGPGLIYEQYF,TGCGCCAGCAGCCAAGGTCCAGGGTTAATCTACGAGCAGTACTTC
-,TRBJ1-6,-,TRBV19,CASQRRVAAGDNSPLHF,TGTGCCAGCCAAAGGAGGGTCGCAGCGGGCGATAATTCACCCCTCCACTTT
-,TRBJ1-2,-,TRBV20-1,CSASNQGYGYTF,TGCAGTGCTAGTAACCAAGGCTATGGCTACACCTTC
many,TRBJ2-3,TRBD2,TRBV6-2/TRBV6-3,CASSYLIIAGHTDTQYF,TGTGCCAGCAGTTACCTCATAATAGCGGGACACACAGATACGCAGTATTTT
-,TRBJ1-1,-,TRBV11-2,CASSLWDGWGRGTEAFF,TGTGCCAGCAGCTTATGGGATGGTTGGGGAAGGGGCACTGAAGCTTTCTTT
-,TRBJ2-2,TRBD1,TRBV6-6,CASRLQGQHTGELFF,TGTGCCAGCAGATTACAGGGGCAACACACCGGGGAGCTGTTTTTT
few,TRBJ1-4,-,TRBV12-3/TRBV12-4,CASSLAGAGMRKLFF,TGTGCCAGCAGTTTAGCTGGGGCAGGGATGAGGAAACTGTTTTTT
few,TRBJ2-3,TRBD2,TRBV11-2,CASSLDPTSGHTDTQYF,TGTGCCAGCAGCTTAGACCCTACTAGCGGCCACACAGATACGCAGTATTTT
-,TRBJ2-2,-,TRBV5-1,CASSLEARNTGELFF,TGCGCCAGCAGCTTGGAAGCGCGGAACACCGGGGAGCTGTTTTTT
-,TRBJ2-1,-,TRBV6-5,CASSYQPFPQVEQFF,TGTGCCAGCAGTTACCAGCCGTTCCCACAAGTGGAGCAGTTCTTC
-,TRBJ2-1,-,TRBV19,CASSIGPLREQFF,TGTGCCAGTAGTATAGGCCCTCTTCGGGAGCAGTTCTTC
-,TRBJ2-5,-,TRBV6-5,CASSYSATASLETQYF,TGTGCCAGCAGTTACTCGGCGACGGCGTCGCTGGAGACCCAGTACTTC
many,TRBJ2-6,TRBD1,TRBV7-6,CASSLGRQGSGANVLTF,TGTGCCAGCAGCTTGGGAAGACAGGGCTCTGGGGCCAACGTCCTGACTTTC
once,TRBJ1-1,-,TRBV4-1,CASSQTGRAFF,TGCGCCAGCAGCCAAACGGGCAGAGCTTTCTTT
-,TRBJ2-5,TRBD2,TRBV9,CASSSSGTSGAGQYF,TGTGCCAGCAGCTCTTCCGGGACTAGTGGCGCGGGTCAGTACTTC
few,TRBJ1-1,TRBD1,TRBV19,CASSMDRAGGNTEAFF,TGTGCCAGTAGTATGGACAGGGCCGGTGGGAACACTGAAGCTTTCTTT
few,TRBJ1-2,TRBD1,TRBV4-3,CASSQDRTGPGYGYTF,TGCGCCAGCAGCCAAGATCGGACAGGGCCTGGCTATGGCTACACCTTC
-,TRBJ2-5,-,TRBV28,CASSSTPGFEVETQYF,TGTGCCAGCAGTTCAACCCCAGGGTTTGAGGTGGAGACCCAGTACTTC
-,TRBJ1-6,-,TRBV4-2,CASSQERTGLNSPLHF,TGTGCCAGCAGCCAAGAACGAACAGGGCTTAATTCACCCCTCCACTTT
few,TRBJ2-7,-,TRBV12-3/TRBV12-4,CASRTGAGEQYF,TGTGCCAGCAGAACGGGGGCGGGCGAGCAGTACTTC
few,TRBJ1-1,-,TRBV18,CASSLYRVGRMNTEAFF,TGTGCCAGCTCACTTTACAGGGTGGGTAGGATGAACACTGAAGCTTTCTTT
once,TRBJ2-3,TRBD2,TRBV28,CASRVLGLAGLADTQYF,TGTGCCAGCCGAGTTCTGGGACTAGCGGGGCTCGCAGATACGCAGTATTTT
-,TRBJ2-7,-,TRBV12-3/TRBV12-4,CASSLVAGSNEQYF,TGTGCCAGCAGTTTAGTTGCAGGGTCAAACGAGCAGTACTTC
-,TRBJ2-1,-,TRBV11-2,CASSLGGHLEQFF,TGTGCCAGCAGCTTAGGAGGACATTTGGAGCAGTTCTTC
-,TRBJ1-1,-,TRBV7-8,CASSLKATTEAFF,TGTGCCAGCAGCTTAAAGGCAACCACTGAAGCTTTCTTT
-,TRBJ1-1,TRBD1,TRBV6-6,CASSYYGTGDTEAFF,TGTGCCAGCAGTTATTATGGGACAGGGGACACTGAAGCTTTCTTT
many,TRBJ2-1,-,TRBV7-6,CASSLLFRTDSYNEQFF,TGTGCCAGCAGCTTATTGTTCCGGACAGACTCCTACAATGAGCAGTTCTTC
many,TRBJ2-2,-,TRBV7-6,CASSLGSGLATGELFF,TGTGCCAGCAGCTTAGGGTCCGGGTTGGCCACCGGGGAGCTGTTTTTT
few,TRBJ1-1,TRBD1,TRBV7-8,CASSLSLIGDRGLNTEAFF,TGTGCCAGCAGCTTATCACTAATAGGGGACAGGGGCCTGAACACTGAAGCTTTCTTT
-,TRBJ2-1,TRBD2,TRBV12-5,CASDKTSGAYNEQFF,TGTGCTAGTGACAAGACTAGCGGGGCCTACAATGAGCAGTTCTTC
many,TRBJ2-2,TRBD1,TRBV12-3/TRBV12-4,CASSFLDGTGSWRGPEGNTGELFF,TGTGCCAGCAGTTTTTTGGACGGGACAGGGAGTTGGCGGGGGCCGGAGGGAAACACCGGGGAGCTGTTTTTT
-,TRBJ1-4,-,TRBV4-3,CASSQGEGSTNEKLFF,TGCGCCAGCAGCCAAGGAGAAGGGAGCACTAATGAAAAACTGTTTTTT
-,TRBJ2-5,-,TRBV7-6,CASIPPGQEIQYF,TGTGCCAGCATCCCCCCGGGGCAAGAGATCCAGTACTTC